Presented here are 31 T cell receptor beta chains from one specimen sequenced in a study of blood T cell repertoires in COVID-19. Sequenced by immunoSEQ multiplex PCR; TCRdb stores in-frame clones only, minus some. The sample has 40,000 to 45,000 clones, 70% to 90% seen once; the top ten hold around 8.2%. The source material was peripheral blood. These receptors were collected from a man in his 60s with active COVID-19.

The CDR3 sequence: CASSRKPQGSTEAFF. The CDR3 DNA follows: TGTGCCAGCAGTCGCAAACCTCAGGGGTCCACTGAAGCTTTCTTT. The chain combines TRBV6-2 or TRBV6-3 with TRBJ1-1; a possible D gene is TRBD1 (6 bases). This CDR3 is built from 15 residues. Germline-derived CDR1 and CDR2 are MNHEY and SVGEGT. V was cut by 5 bases and J by 4 bases, with 17 bases left in between.

This clone came up a few times. The chain joins TRBV5-4 to TRBJ2-7, with D possibly matching TRBD2 (5 bases). V was pared by 2 bases and J by 4 bases, with 16 bases between. Germline CDR1 SGHNT, CDR2 YYREEE (reference sequence). This CDR3 is built from 15 residues. The CDR3 region has the DNA TGTGCCAGCAGCTTCAGCTGGAGCGGAGAGTACGAGCAGTACTTC. Translation gives CASSFSWSGEYEQYF.

V and J are TRBV9 and TRBJ1-1, with 7 bases identical to TRBD1. Germline CDR1 is SGDLS and CDR2 is YYNGEE. The CDR3 sequence is 15 residues long. V dropped 3 bases and J dropped 0; count of bases not matched to a gene: 5. In nucleotides, the CDR3 is TGTGCCAGCAGCGAAGGGGGCACTCTGAACACTGAAGCTTTCTTT. It codes for CASSEGGTLNTEAFF.

This clone rates as medium-sized. The chain recombines TRBV6-5 with TRBJ1-5; a possible D gene is TRBD1 (5 bases). Trimming took 10 bases from V and 2 from J, leaving 18 bases between them. This CDR3 region has 15 residues. Germline V gene data show CDR1 as MNHEY and CDR2 as SVGAGI. CDR3 sequence (DNA): TGTGCCACAGATTTTGGCAGGGTTGGCAATCAGCCCCAGCATTTT. It encodes CATDFGRVGNQPQHF.

J is TRBJ2-7 and V is TRBV6-5, with 7 bases that match TRBD1. This CDR3 has 16 amino acids. The trim removed 0 bases at V and 3 bases at J, leaving 8 bases unmatched. Per the germline V gene, CDR1 is MNHEY and CDR2 is SVGAGI. This CDR3 is CASSYSSTGSLYEQYF. CDR3 nucleotide sequence: TGTGCCAGCAGTTACTCTTCGACAGGGTCCCTCTACGAGCAGTACTTC.

The chain has TRBV24-1 and TRBJ1-4; 10 bases align to TRBD1. CDR3 length: 15 amino acids. V shed 2 bases and J 6 bases; nucleotides not matched to a gene: 2. The germline V gene has CDR1 KGHDR and CDR2 SFDVKD. CDR3 amino acids: CATSDSGTGDEKLFF. CDR3 in DNA: TGTGCCACCAGTGATTCCGGGACAGGGGATGAAAAACTGTTTTTT.

The chain uses TRBV11-2 and TRBJ2-2; a weak D match, TRBD2 (6 bases). The CDR3 contains 16 residues. Per germline, CDR1 SGHAT and CDR2 FQNNGV. The V end lost 5 bases, the J end lost 5 bases, and 18 bases lay between the germline ends. CDR3 DNA sequence: TGTGCCAGCAGCGCGATCCGGGAGCCACCTACCGGGGAGCTGTTTTTT. This gives the protein CASSAIREPPTGELFF.

The chain carries TRBV29-1 and TRBJ2-2; 11 bases are a match to TRBD2. V shed 0 bases and J 5 bases; nucleotides not matched to a gene: 2. Germline CDR1 SQVTM, CDR2 ANQGSEA. This CDR3 comprises 15 residues. CDR3 sequence reads: CSVEDLAGGTGELFF. For the CDR3, the DNA is TGCAGCGTTGAAGATCTAGCGGGGGGAACCGGGGAGCTGTTTTTT.

The genes are TRBV11-2 and TRBJ2-7, with 8 bases that match TRBD2. The CDR3 has 16 residues. Germline assignment: CDR1 SGHAT and CDR2 FQNNGV. Unmatched junction bases numbered 6, after V lost 1 base and J lost 1 base. CDR3 in DNA: TGTGCCAGCAGCTTAGGGCCAGCGGGAGCGTCCTACGAGCAGTACTTC. This sequence encodes CASSLGPAGASYEQYF.

In this sample, this clone turned up once. This chain connects TRBV5-6 to TRBJ1-4; the D gene is possibly TRBD1 (5 bases). The CDR3 has 15 amino acids. Trimming stripped 1 base from V and 4 bases from J, with 11 bases between. Germline values: CDR1 SGHDT, CDR2 YYEEEE. CDR3 sequence (DNA): TGTGCCAGCAGCTTGAGGGGCATCGTTAATGAAAAACTGTTTTTT. It yields the protein CASSLRGIVNEKLFF.

The chain couples TRBV7-7 to TRBJ2-7; TRBD1 agrees at 9 bases. J gave up 3 bases and V 5 bases, and 2 bases lay outside the gene matches. The CDR3 contains 13 residues. Looked up from germline, CDR1 is SSHAT and CDR2 is FNYEAQ (reference sequence). This CDR3 reads CASSTDRGYEQYF. DNA of the CDR3: TGTGCCAGCAGCACGGACAGGGGCTACGAGCAGTACTTC.

V usage is TRBV5-4 and J usage is TRBJ1-1, with no clear D. CDR3 length equals 13 residues. Deletions cut 1 base from V and 3 bases from J, with 7 bases between. Germline lookup yields CDR1 SGHNT and CDR2 YYREEE (reference sequence). The CDR3 DNA follows: TGTGCCAGCAGCTTGCAGAGGGACACTGAAGCTTTCTTT. Protein product: CASSLQRDTEAFF.

The chain couples TRBV6-5 to TRBJ2-2, with TRBD2 as a possible D gene (6 bases). The CDR3 has 13 residues. Per the germline V gene, CDR1 is MNHEY and CDR2 is SVGAGI. The CDR3 bases are TGTGTCGTTTTTAGCGGCTATACCGGGGAGCTGTTTTTT. Translation: CVVFSGYTGELFF.

The sample holds one count of this clone. This rearrangement joins TRBV2 to TRBJ2-7; TRBD2 matches 12 bases. V lost 5 bases, J lost 4 bases, and 6 bases stayed unmatched. CDR3 length: 15 amino acids. CDR1 is SNHLY, CDR2 FYNNEI, per germline. CDR3 amino acids: CASSRLAGGQYEQYF. Written as DNA, the CDR3 is TGTGCCAGCAGTCGTCTAGCGGGAGGGCAATACGAGCAGTACTTC.

This clone has just a few counts. The rearrangement links TRBV6-5 to TRBJ1-2; TRBD1 might be the D (6 bases). The length of the CDR3 is 14 residues. V was clipped by 2 bases and J by 4 bases, with 11 bases between them. Germline V gives CDR1 MNHEY, CDR2 SVGAGI. CDR3 nucleotides: TGTGCCAGCAGTTACGGGACAACTCCCTATGGCTACACCTTC. Translated, it gives CASSYGTTPYGYTF.

V usage is TRBV5-4 and J usage is TRBJ2-2; 9 bases agree with TRBD1. Per the germline V gene, CDR1 is SGHNT and CDR2 is YYREEE (reference sequence). The CDR3 is 16 residues long. Unmatched junction bases numbered 3, after V lost 0 bases and J lost 3 bases. CDR3 sequence reads: CASSLDRGQHTGELFF. DNA of the CDR3: TGTGCCAGCAGCTTGGACAGGGGGCAACACACCGGGGAGCTGTTTTTT.

V usage is TRBV19 and J usage is TRBJ2-2, with TRBD1 matching over 9 bases. Losses at the gene ends were 7 bases for V and 3 bases for J; bases not matched to a gene: 9. This CDR3 is 16 amino acids long. In germline, CDR1 is LNHDA, CDR2 SQIVND (reference sequence). CDR3 in DNA: TGTGCCAGTACGAGGGACAGGGCGGGGTACACCGGGGAGCTGTTTTTT. Translated, it gives CASTRDRAGYTGELFF.

The V and J genes are TRBV13 and TRBJ2-7; TRBD2 aligns across 7 bases. Germline CDR1 PRHDT, CDR2 FYEKMQ (reference sequence). This CDR3 is built from 15 residues. Losses at the gene ends were 3 bases for V and 6 bases for J; bases not matched to a gene: 11. The chain's CDR3 is CASSLGYAGAGEQYF. As DNA, the CDR3 is TGTGCCAGCAGCTTGGGTTACGCGGGAGCCGGCGAGCAGTACTTC.

The genes are TRBV6-5 and TRBJ2-7; 8 nucleotides agree with TRBD1. Germline assignment: CDR1 MNHEY and CDR2 SVGAGI. The CDR3 runs to 13 residues. V lost 10 bases to trimming and J lost 5 bases; unmatched junction nucleotides: 10. In DNA, the CDR3 is TGTGCCACCGCAAGACAGGGGAGAAACGAGCAGTACTTC. It yields the protein CATARQGRNEQYF.

This clone was detected ten times or more. This sequence joins TRBV4-3 and TRBJ1-3; D uncertain. V was clipped by 0 bases and J by 0 bases, with 18 bases between them. Per germline, CDR1 LGHNA and CDR2 YSLEER. The length of the CDR3 is 19 residues. CDR3 region: CASSQDGESGVPSGNTIYF. The DNA for the CDR3 is TGCGCCAGCAGCCAAGACGGGGAGTCAGGCGTCCCCTCTGGAAACACCATATATTTT.

The V call is TRBV4-3, the J call TRBJ2-3; TRBD2 is a possible D gene (7 bases). The CDR3 is 19 amino acids. Per the germline V gene, CDR1 is LGHNA and CDR2 is YSLEER. V lost 0 bases to trimming and J lost 0 bases, with 19 bases between them. The CDR3 DNA is TGCGCCAGCAGCCAAGAAGGGGGTGGCGGGGGACCTAGCACAGATACGCAGTATTTT. Protein sequence: CASSQEGGGGGPSTDTQYF.

The chain has TRBV13 and TRBJ2-3; D gene ambiguous. CDR1 PRHDT and CDR2 FYEKMQ come from the germline V gene (reference sequence). V lost 1 base, J lost 11 bases, and 13 bases lay in between. CDR3 length: 13 amino acids. The CDR3 sequence is CASSLDWAGRQYF. CDR3 nucleotide sequence: TGTGCCAGCAGCTTAGATTGGGCAGGCAGGCAGTATTTT.

In its sample, this clone was seen once. This rearrangement joins TRBV7-2 to TRBJ2-2, with 10 bases that match TRBD2. CDR1 is SGHTA and CDR2 is FQGNSA in the germline V gene. The J segment lost 1 base and the V segment lost 5 bases, leaving 4 bases of the junction unmatched. The CDR3 loop spans 16 amino acids. In nucleotides, the CDR3 is TGTGCCAGCAGCGATCGGACTAGCGGGAACACCGGGGAGCTGTTTTTT. Its protein product is CASSDRTSGNTGELFF.

The chain employs TRBV3-1 (or the pseudogene TRBV3-2) and TRBJ1-3; D remains unclear. Trimming took 1 base from V and 9 from J, leaving 7 bases between them. The CDR3 extends over 12 amino acids. Germline-derived CDR1 and CDR2 are LGHDT and YNNKEL (reference sequence). The CDR3 is CASSQVSGTIYF. Written as DNA, the CDR3 is TGTGCCAGCAGCCAAGTTTCAGGCACCATATATTTT.

Only one count was recorded for this clone. The chain recombines TRBV2 with TRBJ2-2; perhaps TRBD1 as D (6 bases). The CDR3 totals 15 residues. Germline CDR1 is SNHLY and CDR2 is FYNNEI. The V and J ends lost 8 bases and 3 bases respectively, with 16 bases between them. The CDR3 coding sequence is TGTGCCAGCCAGGGGACAAGGGCATACACCGGGGAGCTGTTTTTT. This sequence encodes CASQGTRAYTGELFF. The full variable domain, with the rest looked up from reference TRBV2 and TRBJ2-2, is EPEVTQTPSHQVTQMGQEVILRCVPISNHLYFYWYRQILGQKVEFLVSFYNNEISEKSEIFDDQFSVERPDGSNFTLKIRSTKLEDSAMYFCASQGTRAYTGELFFGEGSRLTVL.

CDR3 region: CASSEDVGTRGKNIQYF. CDR3 sequence (DNA): TGTGCCAGCAGTGAAGACGTAGGCACAAGGGGCAAAAACATTCAGTACTTC. The chain carries TRBV6-1 and TRBJ2-4; TRBD1 is a possible D gene (5 bases). Trimming shortened V by 1 base and J by 3 bases, and 16 bases separated the two germline ends. CDR3 length equals 17 residues. The germline V gene has CDR1 MNHNS and CDR2 SASEGT.

V is TRBV28 and J is TRBJ1-3; D remains ambiguous. Germline lookup yields CDR1 MDHEN and CDR2 SYDVKM. V was pared by 2 bases and J by 7 bases, with 9 bases between. CDR3 length: 13 amino acids. The CDR3 reads CASSLAVWNTIYF. In nucleotides, the CDR3 is TGTGCCAGCAGTTTAGCAGTCTGGAACACCATATATTTT.

The V call is TRBV7-8, the J call TRBJ2-3, with 9 positions matching TRBD2. Per the germline V gene, CDR1 is SGHVS and CDR2 is FQNEAQ. CDR3 size: 18 residues. Trimming removed 5 bases from V and 3 bases from J; junction bases left unmatched: 15. The CDR3 sequence: CASSLGLWLAGETDTQYF. In nucleotides, the CDR3 is TGTGCCAGCAGCCTAGGCCTTTGGTTAGCGGGAGAGACAGATACGCAGTATTTT.

This sequence joins TRBV21-1 and TRBJ1-6; the DNA was not compared with TRBD1, the D call given in the table. TRBV21-1 is assigned pseudogene status. There are 14 residues in the CDR3. For the CDR3, the DNA is TGTGCCCCTTTCCCCGGCCAGGGGAATTCACCCCTCCACTTT. Translating gives CAPFPGQGNSPLHF.

Concerning this clone: The identical CDR3 is also encoded by other nucleotide sequences in the sample. V and J are TRBV5-8 and TRBJ1-5, with D perhaps TRBD1 (5 bases). The CDR3 sequence is 13 residues long. Germline V gene sequence: CDR1 SGHTS, CDR2 YDEGEE. V was cut by 0 bases and J by 7 bases, with 8 bases left in between. The CDR3 DNA reads as TGTGCCAGCAGCTTGGGGAGGGGCCAGCCCCAGCATTTT. Translation: CASSLGRGQPQHF.

The chain has TRBV2 and TRBJ2-7; D perhaps matches TRBD2 (6 bases). Trimming cost V 2 bases and J 2 bases, with 10 bases left between them. This CDR3 spans 14 amino acids. Germline V gene lookup returns CDR1 SNHLY and CDR2 FYNNEI. This chain's CDR3 is CASSETGVPYEQYF. CDR3 nucleotides: TGTGCCAGCAGTGAAACGGGGGTTCCCTACGAGCAGTACTTC.